The source of this T cell receptor (beta chain) is a study of shared clonotypes between healthy human individuals. Germline V CDR1 and CDR2: SNHLY, FYNNEI. Trimming took off 9 bases at V and 4 bases at J, with 18 bases between the two ends. The CDR3 runs 15 residues. This clone is a singleton in its sample. It was 200 to 250 ng DNA, 33,000 or so T cell genomes, that sorted-subset replicate PCRs used. The table came from immunoSEQ multiplex PCR; TCRdb's copy has only in-frame clones and leaves some out. Of over a million clones detected, around 78% appear once; the ten largest clones hold 0.5% to 0.65%.

V and J are TRBV2 and TRBJ2-2, with D hard to call. This sequence was found in a young man in good health. Some clones in this sample may be carry-over from other donors' samples. Material: memory CD4+ T cells from PBMCs. Subset: CD45RA-negative fraction. The CDR3 nucleotides read TGTGCCAGTCGGTTAGCCTCTGTCGGCACCGGGGAGCTGTTTTTT. Its protein product is CASRLASVGTGELFF.